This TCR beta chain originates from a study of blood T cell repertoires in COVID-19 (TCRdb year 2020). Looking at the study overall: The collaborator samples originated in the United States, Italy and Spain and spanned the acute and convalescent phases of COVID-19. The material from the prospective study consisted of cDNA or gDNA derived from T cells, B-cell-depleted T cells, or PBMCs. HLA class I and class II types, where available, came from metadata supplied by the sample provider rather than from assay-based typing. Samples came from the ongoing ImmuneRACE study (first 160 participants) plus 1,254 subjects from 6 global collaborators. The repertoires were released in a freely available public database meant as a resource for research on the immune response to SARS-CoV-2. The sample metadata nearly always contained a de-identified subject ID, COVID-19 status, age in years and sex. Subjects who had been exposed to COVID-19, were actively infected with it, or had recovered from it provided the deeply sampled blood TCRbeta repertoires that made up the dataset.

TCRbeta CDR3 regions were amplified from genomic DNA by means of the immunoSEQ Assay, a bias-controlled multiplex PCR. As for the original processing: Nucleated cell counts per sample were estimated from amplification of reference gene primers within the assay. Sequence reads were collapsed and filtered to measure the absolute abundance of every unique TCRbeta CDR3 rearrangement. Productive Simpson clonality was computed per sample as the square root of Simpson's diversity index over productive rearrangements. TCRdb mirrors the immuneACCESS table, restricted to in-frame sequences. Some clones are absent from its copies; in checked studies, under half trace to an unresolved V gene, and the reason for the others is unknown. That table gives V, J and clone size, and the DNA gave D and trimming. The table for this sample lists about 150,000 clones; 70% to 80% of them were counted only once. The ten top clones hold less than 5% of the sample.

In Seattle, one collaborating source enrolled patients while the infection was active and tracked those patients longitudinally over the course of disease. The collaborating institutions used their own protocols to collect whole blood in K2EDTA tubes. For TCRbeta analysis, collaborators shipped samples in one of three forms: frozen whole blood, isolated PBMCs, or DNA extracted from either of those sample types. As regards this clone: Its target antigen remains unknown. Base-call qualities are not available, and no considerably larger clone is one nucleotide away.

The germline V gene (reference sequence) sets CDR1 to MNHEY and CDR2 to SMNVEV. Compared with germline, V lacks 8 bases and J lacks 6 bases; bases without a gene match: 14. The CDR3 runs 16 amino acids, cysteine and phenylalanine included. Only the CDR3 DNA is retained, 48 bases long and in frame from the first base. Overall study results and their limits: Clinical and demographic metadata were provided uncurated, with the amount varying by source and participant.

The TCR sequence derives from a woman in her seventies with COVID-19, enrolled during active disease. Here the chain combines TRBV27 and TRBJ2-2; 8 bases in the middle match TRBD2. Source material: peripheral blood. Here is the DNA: TGTGCCAGCCGGACGGGGGGGCTCGTCGGAGCCGGGGAGCTGTTTTTT. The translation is CASRTGGLVGAGELFF.